This T cell receptor (beta chain) was sequenced for a study of blood T cell repertoires in COVID-19 (dated by TCRdb to 2019 to 2021). Notes on the research overall: Collaborator samples came from the United States, Italy and Spain and covered acute and convalescent phases of COVID-19. The material from the prospective study consisted of cDNA or gDNA derived from T cells, B-cell-depleted T cells, or PBMCs. Deeply sampled blood TCRbeta repertoires from subjects exposed to, actively infected with, or recovered from COVID-19 were included in the dataset. The repertoires were released in a freely available public database meant as a resource for research on the immune response to SARS-CoV-2. Samples were obtained from the ongoing ImmuneRACE study (first 160 participants) and from 1,254 subjects provided by 6 global collaborators. Nearly every sample came with metadata listing a de-identified subject ID, COVID-19 status, age in years and sex. HLA class I and class II types, where available, came from metadata supplied by the sample provider rather than from assay-based typing.

TCRbeta CDR3 regions were amplified from genomic DNA using the immunoSEQ Assay, a bias-controlled multiplex PCR. The paper's processing steps were these. Within the assay, amplification of reference gene primers was used to estimate how many nucleated cells each sample contained. To quantify the absolute abundance of each unique TCRbeta CDR3 rearrangement, sequence reads were collapsed and filtered. For each sample, productive Simpson clonality was calculated by taking the square root of Simpson's diversity index across productive rearrangements. The source is immuneACCESS, and TCRdb retained only in-frame sequences with V and J called. Part of the clones is not carried over; for the studies checked, unresolved V genes explain less than half of this, and the remainder is unexplained. V and J calls and clone size are as listed in that table; D and trimming were resolved from the DNA. The sample profile shows 300,000 to 450,000 clones; approximately 89% of them were found once. The ten biggest clones cover about 2% of the sample.

The trim is 1 base for V and 8 bases for J, with a gap of 14 bases between the germline ends. Measured from the cysteine to the phenylalanine, the CDR3 is 14 residues long. The sequence is cut down to CDR3 DNA, 42 bases in frame from base 1. Per the germline V gene (reference sequence), LNHDA is the CDR1 and SQIVND is the CDR2. One collaborating source in Seattle enrolled patients during active infection and followed them longitudinally through the course of disease. Collaborating institutions collected whole blood in K2EDTA tubes following their own protocols. Collaborator samples were shipped for TCRbeta analysis as frozen whole blood, isolated PBMCs, or DNA extracted from either sample type. Study-level results and caveats: Clinical and demographic metadata were provided uncurated, with the amount varying by source and participant.

About this clone itself: This clone's antigen is unknown. No base-level quality is on record; no much larger clone is a single base apart.

The clonotype was recovered from a woman aged 60-70 years with COVID-19, enrolled during active disease. Sample: peripheral blood. The chain was built from TRBV19 and TRBJ1-2; the D gene lacks a confident call. The CDR3 region reads CASSIARLEGGYTF. The sequenced DNA is TGTGCCAGTAGTATAGCCCGGCTAGAAGGAGGCTACACCTTC.